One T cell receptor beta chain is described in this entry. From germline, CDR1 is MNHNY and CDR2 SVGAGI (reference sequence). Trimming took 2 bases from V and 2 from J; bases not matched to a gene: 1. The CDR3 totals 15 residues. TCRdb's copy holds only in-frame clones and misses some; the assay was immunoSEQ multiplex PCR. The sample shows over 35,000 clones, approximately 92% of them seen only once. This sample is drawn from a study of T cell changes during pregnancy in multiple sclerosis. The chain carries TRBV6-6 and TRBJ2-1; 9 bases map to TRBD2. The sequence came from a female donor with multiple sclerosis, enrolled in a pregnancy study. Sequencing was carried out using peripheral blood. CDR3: CASSYGGRAYNEQFF. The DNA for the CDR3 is TGTGCCAGCAGTTACGGCGGGAGGGCCTACAATGAGCAGTTCTTC.